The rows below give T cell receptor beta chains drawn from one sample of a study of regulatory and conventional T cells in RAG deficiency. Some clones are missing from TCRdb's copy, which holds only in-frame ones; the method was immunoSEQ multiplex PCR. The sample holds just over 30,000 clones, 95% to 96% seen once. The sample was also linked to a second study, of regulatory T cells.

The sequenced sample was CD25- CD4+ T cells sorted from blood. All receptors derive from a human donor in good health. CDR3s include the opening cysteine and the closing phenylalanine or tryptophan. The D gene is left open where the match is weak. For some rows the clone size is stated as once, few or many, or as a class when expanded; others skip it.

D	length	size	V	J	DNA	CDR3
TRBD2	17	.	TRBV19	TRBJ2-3	TGTGCCAGTAGTGTTGGACTAGCGGCGGTGAGCACAGATACGCAGTATTTT	CASSVGLAAVSTDTQYF
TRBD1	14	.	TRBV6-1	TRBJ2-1	TGTGCCAGCAGTGATGCAGGGGGCTACAATGAGCAGTTCTTC	CASSDAGGYNEQFF
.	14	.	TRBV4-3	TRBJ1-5	TGCGCCAGCAGCCAAGGCAGGGGAAGCCAGCCCCAGCATTTT	CASSQGRGSQPQHF
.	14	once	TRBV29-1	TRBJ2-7	TGCAGCGTACTCAAGACAGGGAGGCATCAAGAGCAGTACTTC	CSVLKTGRHQEQYF
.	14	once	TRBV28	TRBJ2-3	TGTGCCAGCAGTTCTGGGGGGAGCCACGATACGCAGTATTTT	CASSSGGSHDTQYF
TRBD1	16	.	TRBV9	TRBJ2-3	TGTGCCAGCAGCCTAAAAAGGGACAGCGTCACAGATACGCAGTATTTT	CASSLKRDSVTDTQYF
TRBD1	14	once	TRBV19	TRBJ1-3	TGTGCCAGTAGTATAAACAGGGGGGGAAACACCATATATTTT	CASSINRGGNTIYF
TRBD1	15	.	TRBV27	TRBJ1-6	TGTGCCAGCAGTCCCAGGACAGGTCTTAATTCACCCCTCCACTTT	CASSPRTGLNSPLHF
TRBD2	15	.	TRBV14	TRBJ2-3	TGTGCCAGCAGTGTAGGACTAGCGCGCACAGATACGCAGTATTTT	CASSVGLARTDTQYF
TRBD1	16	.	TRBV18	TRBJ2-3	TGTGCCAGCTCACCCGGGACAGGGGGAGTCACAGATACGCAGTATTTT	CASSPGTGGVTDTQYF
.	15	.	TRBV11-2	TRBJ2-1	TGTGCCAGCAGCTTAGAACGACTAGCCAGGGGTGAGCAGTTCTTC	CASSLERLARGEQFF
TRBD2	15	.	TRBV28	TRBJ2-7	TGTGCCAGCAGTGAGAGCGGGACCTTCTCCTACGAGCAGTACTTC	CASSESGTFSYEQYF
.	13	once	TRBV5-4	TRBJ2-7	TGTGCCAGCTCACCGGGGAAGACCTACGAGCAGTACTTC	CASSPGKTYEQYF
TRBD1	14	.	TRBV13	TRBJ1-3	TGTGCCAGCAGCTCGGACAGGGCTGGAAACACCATATATTTT	CASSSDRAGNTIYF
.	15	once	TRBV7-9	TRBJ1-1	TGTGCCAGCTGGGAACAGGAAACCCAGAACACTGAAGCTTTCTTT	CASWEQETQNTEAFF
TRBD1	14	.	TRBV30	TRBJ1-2	TGTGCCTGGAGTGTACGGGGACAGGGTAATGGCTACACCTTC	CAWSVRGQGNGYTF
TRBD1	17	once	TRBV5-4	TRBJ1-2	TGTGCCAGCAGCTTTGTACAGGGGTCTAATATGGCCTATGGCTACACCTTC	CASSFVQGSNMAYGYTF
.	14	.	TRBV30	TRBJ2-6	TGTGCCTGGGACAGACGCTCTGGGGCCAACGTCCTGACTTTC	CAWDRRSGANVLTF
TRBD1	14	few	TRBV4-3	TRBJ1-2	TGCGCCAGCAGCCAAGATGGAACAGGGGATGGCTACACCTTC	CASSQDGTGDGYTF
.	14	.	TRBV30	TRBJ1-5	TGTGCCTGGAGTGTACTGAATAGCAATCAGCCCCAGCATTTT	CAWSVLNSNQPQHF
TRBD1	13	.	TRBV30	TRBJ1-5	TGTGCCTTGAACGACAGGGTCAATCAGCCCCAGCATTTT	CALNDRVNQPQHF
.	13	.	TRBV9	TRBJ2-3	TGTGCCAGCAGCTTTTCTAGCACAGATACGCAGTATTTT	CASSFSSTDTQYF
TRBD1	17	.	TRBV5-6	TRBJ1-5	TGTGCCAGCAGCACCGGGACAGGGGGCGACCGGAATCAGCCCCAGCATTTT	CASSTGTGGDRNQPQHF
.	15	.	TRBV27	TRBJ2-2	TGTGCCAGCAGGAGACGCAGACAGAACACCGGGGAGCTGTTTTTT	CASRRRRQNTGELFF
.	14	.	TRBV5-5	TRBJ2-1	TGTGCCAGCAGCGCAACCCGGGAGACCTATGAGCAGTTCTTC	CASSATRETYEQFF
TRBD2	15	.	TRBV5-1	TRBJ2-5	TGCGCCAGCAGCTTGGTGGCTAGCGGGCAAGAGACCCAGTACTTC	CASSLVASGQETQYF
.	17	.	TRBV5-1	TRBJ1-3	TGCGCCAGCAGCTCGGGTGATACGGCCGACTCTGGAAACACCATATATTTT	CASSSGDTADSGNTIYF
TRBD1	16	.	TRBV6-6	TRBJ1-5	TGTGCCAGCAGTTACACCGGGACAGGGTACAATCAGCCCCAGCATTTT	CASSYTGTGYNQPQHF
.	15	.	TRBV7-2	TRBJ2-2	TGTGCCAGCAGCTTGGGCCGTAAGTCTACCGGGGAGCTGTTTTTT	CASSLGRKSTGELFF
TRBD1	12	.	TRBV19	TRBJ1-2	TGTGCCAGTAGTATCGCAGGGGGAGGCTACACCTTC	CASSIAGGGYTF
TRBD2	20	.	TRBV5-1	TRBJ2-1	TGCGCCAGCAGCATACCTCCGGCTAGCGGGGGGTTTTTTTCCTACAATGAGCAGTTCTTC	CASSIPPASGGFFSYNEQFF
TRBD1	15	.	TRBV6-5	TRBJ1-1	TGTGCCAGCAGTTATTCCGGACAGGGGACCACTGAAGCTTTCTTT	CASSYSGQGTTEAFF
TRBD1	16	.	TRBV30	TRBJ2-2	TGTGCCTGGCGTCTCATAGGGACAGGAAACACCGGGGAGCTGTTTTTT	CAWRLIGTGNTGELFF
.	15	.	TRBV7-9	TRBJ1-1	TGTGCCAGCAGCCCCCGGGGGGGAATGAACACTGAAGCTTTCTTT	CASSPRGGMNTEAFF
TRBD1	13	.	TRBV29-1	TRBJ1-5	TGCAGCGCCCGGGACAGCAAGGATCAGCCCCAGCATTTT	CSARDSKDQPQHF
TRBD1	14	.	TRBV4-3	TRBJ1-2	TGCGCCAGCAGCCGGGAGGGACAGGGATACGGCTACACCTTC	CASSREGQGYGYTF
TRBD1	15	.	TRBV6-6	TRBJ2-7	TGTGCCAGCAGCACGGGACAGGCCGGGAAGTACGAGCAGTACTTC	CASSTGQAGKYEQYF
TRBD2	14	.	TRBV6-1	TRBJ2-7	TGTGCCAGCAACACTGGCGGGAGTCGGCACGAGCAGTACTTC	CASNTGGSRHEQYF
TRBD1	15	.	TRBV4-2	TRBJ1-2	TGTGCCAGCAGCCAAGATGGGACAGGGGGCAATGGCTACACCTTC	CASSQDGTGGNGYTF
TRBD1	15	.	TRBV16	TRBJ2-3	TGTGCCAGCAGCCAATCCAGGACAGGGTCAGATACGCAGTATTTT	CASSQSRTGSDTQYF
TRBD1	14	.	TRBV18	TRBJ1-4	TGTGCCAGCCGGACAGGAGCAACTAATGAAAAACTGTTTTTT	CASRTGATNEKLFF
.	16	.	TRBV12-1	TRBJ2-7	TGTGCCAGCGTATCCCTGGCTAGCGGGAGCTCCTACGAGCAGTACTTC	CASVSLASGSSYEQYF